Sequencing of this T cell receptor beta chain was carried out in a study of early T cells in non-severe SARS-CoV-2 infection. Study as a whole: Chains were not paired, and sequencing was done on bulk RNA from unsorted whole blood.

The TCR library protocol was used to attach unique molecular identifiers. These identifiers were attached to individual cDNA molecules. TCRdb reanalysed the 5' RACE reads using MiXCR and keeps one entry per CDR3 protein. The sample includes more than 45,000 distinct CDR3 sequences, 6% to 8.5% seen only once; the top ten take approximately 3.1%. J gave up 2 bases and V 3 bases, and 17 bases lay outside the gene matches. This CDR3 has 19 amino acids. Per the germline V gene, CDR1 is MGHDK and CDR2 is SYGVNS. The TCR comes from an adult who was a healthcare worker with PCR-confirmed SARS-CoV-2 infection or an uninfected control (not recorded which). This chain joins TRBV25-1 and TRBJ2-7; TRBD2 agrees at 9 bases. Sequencing used whole blood. The CDR3 bases are TGTGCCAGCAGTGAGGACCGGCTTGGGATAGCGGGAGCGCCCTACGAGCAGTACTTC. The encoded protein is CASSEDRLGIAGAPYEQYF.